This T cell receptor beta chain stems from a study of CD8 T cells in ankylosing spondylitis. Findings and limits, study-wide: Disease-linked clones reportedly concentrated significantly in matched ankylosing spondylitis synovial fluid. Disease-associated clonotypes exhibited CD8+ identity and were relatively infrequent in peripheral blood. The study identified a TCR beta motif of roughly eight highly homologous variants that appeared characteristic of ankylosing spondylitis blood.

TCRdb redid the calling of the 5' RACE reads with MiXCR, one entry per CDR3 protein. The data contain approximately 400,000 distinct CDR3 sequences, roughly 25% of them singletons. As for this clonotype: Its specificity is unknown.

V lost 6 bases and J 3 bases, leaving 18 bases between the germline ends. Germline CDR1 DFQATT, CDR2 SNEGSKA (reference sequence). The CDR3 is 14 amino acids. The chain has TRBV20-1 and TRBJ2-7, with D unresolved. The sample was blood, either unsorted or a sorted T cell fraction (not recorded which). This clonotype was obtained from a male donor with ankylosing spondylitis. In DNA, the CDR3 is TGCAGTGCCCTGCCAGCCTTAGACCGCTACGAGCAGTACTTC. It yields the protein CSALPALDRYEQYF.